The 28 T cell receptor beta chains below come from one sample, sequenced in a study of shared clonotypes between healthy human individuals. Repertoires were generated with immunoSEQ multiplex PCR, while TCRdb's copy carries only in-frame clones and drops some. Here the sample spans a few million clones, around 94% being singletons. The sequencing sample was made of naive CD4+ T cells sorted from blood. Subset defined: CD45RA+ positively selected. The origin of the receptors is a man aged 18-30 years in good health.

This sequence joins TRBV5-4 and TRBJ2-3; a weak D match, TRBD2 (6 bases). The V gene's germline CDR1 is SGHNT and CDR2 YYREEE (reference sequence). CDR3 length equals 16 residues. V was clipped by 4 bases and J by 0 bases, with 15 bases between them. This CDR3 reads CASSLGTSRSTDTQYF. The CDR3 DNA reads TGTGCCAGCAGCCTCGGGACTTCGAGAAGCACAGATACGCAGTATTTT.

This rearrangement joins TRBV25-1 to TRBJ2-2; D is ambiguous. This CDR3 is built from 16 residues. The germline V gene encodes CDR1 MGHDK and CDR2 SYGVNS. Trimming pared 3 bases from V and 4 bases from J, leaving 15 bases between. The CDR3 DNA reads as TGTGCCAGCAGTGAGGCCGTCGGGTCGGGCACCGGGGAGCTGTTTTTT. It translates to CASSEAVGSGTGELFF.

This clone is a singleton in its sample. The V and J genes are TRBV6-6 and TRBJ1-6; a possible D gene is TRBD1 (5 bases). The CDR3 is 15 amino acids. Trimming shortened V by 5 bases and J by 7 bases, and 15 bases separated the two germline ends. Germline CDR1 is MNHNY and CDR2 is SVGAGI (reference sequence). The CDR3 nucleotides read TGTGCCAGCAGTATGAGGGGAATCTGGAATTCACCCCTCCACTTT. The encoded protein is CASSMRGIWNSPLHF.

In the case of this clone: Other DNA sequences in the sample encode the same CDR3. The rearrangement links TRBV6-5 to TRBJ1-4; weak D call: TRBD1 (6 bases). The CDR3 covers 15 residues. CDR1 and CDR2 from the germline V gene are MNHEY and SVGAGI. V was clipped by 3 bases and J by 7 bases, with 15 bases between them. Here the CDR3 reads CASSYSRQGGEKLFF. The CDR3 coding sequence is TGTGCCAGCAGTTATTCCAGGCAAGGGGGTGAAAAACTGTTTTTT.

A single count supports this clone. The rearrangement links TRBV18 to TRBJ1-4; a possible D gene is TRBD1 (6 bases). With 6 bases removed from V and 4 bases from J, the gap between germline ends came to 15 bases. This CDR3 comprises 15 residues. Germline V CDR1 and CDR2: KGHSH, LQKENI. The CDR3: CASSRQAGNNEKLFF. The CDR3 region has the DNA TGTGCCAGCTCTCGACAGGCAGGGAATAATGAAAAACTGTTTTTT.

This chain uses TRBV30 with TRBJ2-5; D ambiguous. The closer fit of TRBJ2-7 to the DNA end suggests the J call may be wrong. CDR1 and CDR2 (germline): GTSNPN, SVGIG (reference sequence). CDR3 size: 11 residues. In DNA form, the CDR3 reads TGTGCCTGGAGGGCCCTCGGCGAGCAGTACTTC. This gives the protein CAWRALGEQYF.

Comment on this clone: A clone one base away is much larger, so this may be a read error. This CDR3 is also generated by other DNA sequences in the sample. V is TRBV5-1 and J is TRBJ2-2, with no clear D. There are 14 residues in the CDR3. CDR1 SGHRS and CDR2 YFSETQ come from the germline V gene. The V end was cut by 0 bases, the J end by 1 base, with 4 bases between. The CDR3 bases are TGCGCCAGCAGCTTGGGACGGAACACCGGGGAGCTGTTTTTT. It specifies CASSLGRNTGELFF.

Regarding this clone: The same CDR3 can be traced to other DNA sequences in this sample. The rearrangement uses TRBV7-2 and TRBJ2-1, with D tentatively TRBD2 (6 bases). CDR1 and CDR2 (germline): SGHTA, FQGNSA. Trimming removed 3 bases from V and 4 bases from J, with 10 bases in between. This CDR3 comprises 14 residues. CDR3 amino acids: CASSLGTGYNEQFF. As DNA, the CDR3 is TGTGCCAGCAGCTTGGGGACTGGATACAATGAGCAGTTCTTC.

The rearrangement joins TRBV28 to TRBJ2-4, with TRBD2 as a possible D gene (6 bases). Germline CDR1 is MDHEN and CDR2 is SYDVKM. The CDR3 totals 12 residues. V lost 8 bases to trimming and J lost 9 bases, with 14 bases between them. CDR3 nucleotide sequence: TGTGCCAGCCGAGGAGGGCGCGGCATTCAGTACTTC. Translated, it gives CASRGGRGIQYF.

The J gene is TRBJ2-5, the V gene TRBV30; 9 nucleotides line up with TRBD2. Trimming cost V 0 bases and J 5 bases; bases outside gene matches: 4. CDR3 length: 14 amino acids. Germline values: CDR1 GTSNPN, CDR2 SVGIG (reference sequence). CDR3 sequence: CAWSVLTSGETQYF. The CDR3, as DNA: TGTGCCTGGAGTGTTCTAACTAGCGGGGAGACCCAGTACTTC.

This chain joins TRBV28 and TRBJ1-1; D may be TRBD1 (5 bases). This CDR3 is 15 amino acids long. Germline CDR1 is MDHEN and CDR2 is SYDVKM. V lost 3 bases and J 7 bases, leaving 18 bases between the germline ends. CDR3 amino acids: CASSFGLQGLGEAFF. CDR3 DNA sequence: TGTGCCAGCAGTTTTGGACTTCAGGGTTTGGGTGAAGCTTTCTTT.

The chain is built from TRBV6-5 and TRBJ2-3; 8 bases match TRBD2. Germline CDR1 and CDR2: MNHEY and SVGAGI. Losses at the gene ends were 2 bases for V and 7 bases for J; bases not matched to a gene: 8. The CDR3 length is 15 residues. The CDR3 bases are TGTGCCAGCAGTTACCAGGGCCAGCGGGGGTATACGCAGTATTTT. This translates into CASSYQGQRGYTQYF.

The chain has TRBV5-5 and TRBJ1-1; D call uncertain. The CDR3 runs to 14 residues. Trimming took off 1 base at V and 6 bases at J, with 13 bases between the two ends. Germline CDR1 is SGHKS and CDR2 is YYEKEE (reference sequence). CDR3 DNA: TGTGCCAGCAGCTTGCAAGAAGGGATCGCTGAAGCTTTCTTT. Protein product: CASSLQEGIAEAFF.

In its sample, this clone was seen once. The genes are TRBV14 and TRBJ2-7; TRBD2 might be the D (6 bases). The CDR3 is 13 amino acids. In germline, CDR1 is SGHDN, CDR2 FVKESK. V lost 8 bases, J lost 2 bases, and 13 bases lay in between. CDR3 sequence (DNA): TGTGCCAGCGGGACTTCCCCTACCTACGAGCAGTACTTC. This codes for CASGTSPTYEQYF.

Regarding this clone: The same CDR3 can be traced to other DNA sequences in this sample. The V and J genes are TRBV18 and TRBJ1-6; 8 bases map to TRBD1. This CDR3 comprises 14 residues. The V segment lost 3 bases and the J segment 9 bases; nucleotides outside the gene matches: 4. Germline CDR1 KGHSH, CDR2 LQKENI. DNA of the CDR3: TGTGCCAGCTCACCGGACAGGGTTGGTTCACCCCTCCACTTT. Its translation: CASSPDRVGSPLHF.

V usage is TRBV5-3 and J usage is TRBJ2-2; the D is unclear. TRBV5-3 is an ORF; its function is uncertain. V lost 1 base and J lost 8, with 12 bases in between. This CDR3 has 14 residues. The CDR3 DNA reads TGTGCCAGAAGCTTGATCTCGACTCCTGGGGAGCTGTTTTTT. Translated: CARSLISTPGELFF.

The sample holds one count of this clone. The gene calls are TRBV9 and TRBJ2-7; 11 bases fit TRBD2. The CDR3 consists of 15 residues. Unmatched junction bases numbered 3, after V lost 3 bases and J lost 1 base. Germline V gives CDR1 SGDLS, CDR2 YYNGEE. The CDR3 region is CASSEIAGGSYEQYF. In nucleotides, the CDR3 is TGTGCCAGCAGCGAAATAGCGGGAGGGTCCTACGAGCAGTACTTC.

With respect to this clone: In the same sample, other DNA sequences code for this CDR3. The V gene is TRBV6-5, the J gene TRBJ1-2; maybe TRBD1 (5 bases). Between the trimmed V and J ends, which lost 0 bases and 2 bases, there was a span of 7 bases. The CDR3 consists of 14 residues. Germline loops: CDR1 MNHEY, CDR2 SVGAGI. The CDR3 nucleotides read TGTGCCAGCAGTTACTCGTGGGGGAACTATGGCTACACCTTC. The encoded protein is CASSYSWGNYGYTF.

In this sample, this clone turned up once. The rearrangement links TRBV18 to TRBJ2-2; D is undetermined. The CDR3 covers 16 residues. V gave up 6 bases and J gave up 4 bases, with 18 bases separating them. Germline V gives CDR1 KGHSH, CDR2 LQKENI. The CDR3 reads CASSPKGLLPTGELFF. The DNA of the CDR3 is TGTGCCAGCTCCCCGAAGGGCCTTCTTCCCACCGGGGAGCTGTTTTTT. The full variable domain, rest sourced from reference TRBV18 and TRBJ2-2, is NAGVMQNPRHLVRRRGQEARLRCSPMKGHSHVYWYRQLPEEGLKFMVYLQKENIIDESGMPKERFSAEFPKEGPSILRIQQVVRGDSAAYFCASSPKGLLPTGELFFGEGSRLTVL.

The chain is built from TRBV11-2 and TRBJ2-5; TRBD1 matches 7 bases. There are 14 residues in the CDR3. Germline CDR1 reads SGHAT; CDR2 reads FQNNGV. The V segment lost 2 bases and the J segment 4 bases; nucleotides outside the gene matches: 4. The CDR3 nucleotides are TGTGCCAGCAGCTTACGACAGGGCTCAGAGACCCAGTACTTC. As protein: CASSLRQGSETQYF.

This clone was seen only a few times. This chain links TRBV19 with TRBJ2-7; 9 nucleotides match TRBD1. This CDR3 comprises 13 residues. V was clipped by 4 bases and J by 7 bases; unmatched bases: 5. Looked up from germline, CDR1 is LNHDA and CDR2 is SQIVND (reference sequence). CDR3 coding DNA: TGTGCCAGTAGTAGAGGACAGGGGTGGGAGCAGTACTTC. Its protein product is CASSRGQGWEQYF.

The rearrangement links TRBV30 to TRBJ1-3; no clear D gene. Trimming removed 0 bases from V and 4 bases from J, with 13 bases in between. The CDR3 is made up of 15 amino acids. Per germline, CDR1 GTSNPN and CDR2 SVGIG (reference sequence). The CDR3 reads CAWSVGQAAGNTIYF. The DNA of the CDR3 is TGTGCCTGGAGTGTAGGTCAGGCGGCCGGAAACACCATATATTTT.

The V call is TRBV28, the J call TRBJ1-2; D gene uncertain. This CDR3 comprises 12 residues. Germline assignment: CDR1 MDHEN and CDR2 SYDVKM. V lost 8 bases and J 0 bases, leaving 7 bases between the germline ends. CDR3 protein: CASYKPNYGYTF. CDR3 coding DNA: TGTGCCAGCTATAAGCCTAACTATGGCTACACCTTC.

This chain joins TRBV5-6 and TRBJ2-7; D possibly corresponds to TRBD2 (7 bases). The CDR3 covers 15 residues. V shed 0 bases and J shed 4 bases, with 14 bases lying between them. Looked up from germline, CDR1 is SGHDT and CDR2 is YYEEEE. The CDR3 DNA reads TGTGCCAGCAGCTTGGGCTGGGGGGGCCGGTACGAGCAGTACTTC. Its translation: CASSLGWGGRYEQYF.

The chain uses TRBV6-1 and TRBJ1-2; 7 positions agree with TRBD1. V gave up 6 bases and J gave up 8 bases; unmatched junction bases: 12. Per germline, CDR1 MNHNS and CDR2 SASEGT. This CDR3 contains 14 residues. CDR3: CASSVTGTFGGYTF. Here the CDR3 DNA reads TGTGCCAGCAGCGTGACAGGGACGTTCGGCGGCTACACCTTC.

The rearrangement uses TRBV23-1 and TRBJ1-2; D might be TRBD1 (6 bases). TRBV23-1 falls under the ORF class, with uncertain function. The V and J ends lost 2 bases and 7 bases respectively, with 20 bases between them. The CDR3 is 16 residues long. The DNA of the CDR3 is TGCGCCAGCAGTCAAGCGGTGGGGGGGCTGGTGGTTGGCTACACCTTC. Protein: CASSQAVGGLVVGYTF.

Of note for this clone: The same CDR3 can be traced to other DNA sequences in this sample. CDR3 sequence (DNA): TGTGCCAGCAGTTTAGGGCAGGGAGGTGGCTACACCTTC. Translation: CASSLGQGGGYTF. V and J are TRBV28 and TRBJ1-2, with D possibly matching TRBD1 (5 bases). Trimming removed 2 bases from V and 7 bases from J, with 11 bases in between. The CDR3 extends over 13 amino acids. Per the germline V gene, CDR1 is MDHEN and CDR2 is SYDVKM.

This clone was seen only once. The J gene is TRBJ2-5, the V gene TRBV5-1; no clear D gene. The V end was cut by 5 bases, the J end by 1 base, with 6 bases between. Germline loops: CDR1 SGHRS, CDR2 YFSETQ. CDR3 size: 12 residues. The CDR3 sequence: CASRLGQETQYF. In nucleotides, the CDR3 is TGCGCCAGCAGACTTGGCCAAGAGACCCAGTACTTC.